This TCR beta chain was documented in a study of regulatory T cells in long-lasting Graves disease. Whole-study findings and limits: Persistent disease exhibited a predilection for TRBV28, TRBJ1-2 and TRBJ2-5.

Construction of the TCR beta libraries employed iRepertoire HTBI primers in conjunction with Arm-PCR of CDR3 regions. MiXCR, run by TCRdb on the multiplex PCR reads, gives a single entry per CDR3 protein. The table shows approximately 490,000 distinct CDR3 sequences, with around 15% occurring only once. Concerning this clonotype: The antigen is unknown.

V lost 7 bases and J lost 0; bases outside the gene matches: 15. CDR3 size: 18 residues. Germline lookup yields CDR1 SNHLY and CDR2 FYNNEI. Described time point: newly diagnosed GD, antithyroid drugs for less than 3 months. PBMCs provided the RNA from which the TCR library was made. These records were also assigned to another study, of T cells in Graves' hyperthyroidism and ophthalmopathy. From that study: Diagnosis rested on symptoms, serum thyroxine and TRAb, thyroid ultrasound, and orbital computed tomography. Blood shared most expanded thyroid clonotypes above 0.001.

Here the sequenced sample was peripheral blood mononuclear cells (PBMCs), taken at new diagnosis, from a patient treated with antithyroid drugs. V gene TRBV2 combines with J gene TRBJ2-7, with 10 bases identical to TRBD2. The sequence was obtained from a man aged 40-49 years with Graves disease. DNA for the CDR3: TGTGCCAGCAAAACTAGCGGGACAATTCTGGGGAGCTCCTACGAGCAGTACTTC. Translating it yields CASKTSGTILGSSYEQYF.